What follows are 13 T cell receptor beta chains derived from one specimen sequenced in a study of human thymus T cells. Profiled with immunoSEQ multiplex PCR; TCRdb holds only in-frame clones, not every one. The table shows around 130,000 clones, with around 94% occurring only once. Resections removed during corrective heart surgery provided the thymus tissue used. Specimen: thymus tissue. The receptor source for this set is a boy in the first two years of life with a congenital heart defect but otherwise immunologically healthy.

A word on this clone: Other nucleotide sequences from this sample produce the same CDR3. The V call is TRBV7-2, the J call TRBJ2-5; 7 nucleotides match TRBD2. The CDR3 is 13 amino acids. Germline CDR1 reads SGHTA; CDR2 reads FQGNSA. J gave up 5 bases and V 3 bases, and 3 bases lay outside the gene matches. The CDR3 here is CASSLGGGETQYF. CDR3 nucleotide sequence: TGTGCCAGCAGCTTGGGGGGAGGGGAGACCCAGTACTTC.

V is TRBV7-8 and J is TRBJ1-1; 9 bases map to TRBD1. V shed 3 bases, J shed 1 base, and the junction held 6 bases outside the gene matches. The CDR3 sequence is 16 residues long. Germline assignment: CDR1 SGHVS and CDR2 FQNEAQ. In nucleotides, the CDR3 is TGTGCCAGCAGCTTGGGACAGGGTACCGCGAACACTGAAGCTTTCTTT. It yields the protein CASSLGQGTANTEAFF.

The chain combines TRBV27 with TRBJ2-5; no firm D call. Germline V gives CDR1 MNHEY, CDR2 SMNVEV (reference sequence). The CDR3 runs 12 residues. V lost 5 bases, J lost 2 bases, and 6 bases lay in between. This CDR3 is CASSSAQETQYF. The CDR3 bases are TGTGCCAGCAGTAGCGCACAAGAGACCCAGTACTTC.

The gene calls are TRBV19 and TRBJ1-1; D may be TRBD1 (6 bases). The ends were cut back, 7 bases at V and 1 base at J, with 7 bases in the middle. This CDR3 spans 12 amino acids. Germline V CDR1 and CDR2: LNHDA, SQIVND (reference sequence). The CDR3 spells CASKGGNTEAFF. CDR3 nucleotide sequence: TGTGCCAGTAAGGGGGGGAACACTGAAGCTTTCTTT.

The V and J genes are TRBV14 and TRBJ2-7; no firm D call. CDR3 length equals 17 residues. CDR1 SGHDN and CDR2 FVKESK come from the germline V gene. V was cut by 0 bases and J by 4 bases, with 19 bases left in between. The CDR3 here is CASSQERRPKAYYEQYF. The CDR3 coding sequence is TGTGCCAGCAGCCAAGAGCGCAGGCCTAAAGCCTATTACGAGCAGTACTTC.

This clone was seen once. The rearrangement uses TRBV27 and TRBJ2-7, with D perhaps TRBD2 (6 bases). V lost 3 bases and J 8 bases, leaving 14 bases between the germline ends. The germline gives CDR1 MNHEY, CDR2 SMNVEV (reference sequence). There are 13 residues in the CDR3. DNA for the CDR3: TGTGCCAGCAGTTTTAAGGGACTCCAGAAGCAGTACTTC. This encodes CASSFKGLQKQYF.

This chain connects TRBV20-1 to TRBJ2-5, with D tentatively TRBD2 (5 bases). Trimming stripped 6 bases from V and 5 bases from J, with 10 bases between. CDR3 length equals 11 residues. The germline CDR1 and CDR2 sequences are DFQATT and SNEGSKA (reference sequence). The CDR3 protein is CSARTVETQYF. The CDR3 region has the DNA TGCAGTGCCAGGACTGTGGAGACCCAGTACTTC.

The chain uses TRBV6-1 and TRBJ2-7; 9 positions agree with TRBD1. V lost 6 bases, J lost 4 bases, and 10 bases stayed unmatched. The CDR3 has 15 residues. Germline assignment: CDR1 MNHNS and CDR2 SASEGT. CDR3 loop: CASSRRDRAFYEQYF. The CDR3 coding sequence is TGTGCCAGCAGCAGAAGGGACAGGGCTTTTTACGAGCAGTACTTC.

V and J are TRBV4-1 and TRBJ1-2, with unresolved D. The CDR3 is 15 residues long. Trimming removed 4 bases at V and 2 bases at J, with 14 bases between. Germline lookup yields CDR1 MGHRA and CDR2 YSYEKL. The CDR3 spells CASSLHPGLNYGYTF. CDR3 DNA: TGCGCCAGCAGCCTGCATCCTGGACTGAACTATGGCTACACCTTC.

This chain uses TRBV19 with TRBJ1-5, with 8 bases matching TRBD1. The CDR3 sequence is 17 residues long. The germline V gene encodes CDR1 LNHDA and CDR2 SQIVND (reference sequence). The J segment lost 0 bases and the V segment lost 5 bases, leaving 9 bases of the junction unmatched. The CDR3 nucleotides are TGTGCCAGTAGTCCTCCGGGACAGGAATATAGCAATCAGCCCCAGCATTTT. Translation: CASSPPGQEYSNQPQHF.

V and J are TRBV6-1 and TRBJ1-4; D possibly corresponds to TRBD1 (5 bases). This CDR3 is built from 15 residues. Germline lookup yields CDR1 MNHNS and CDR2 SASEGT. The V and J ends lost 1 base and 1 base respectively, with 7 bases between them. CDR3 amino acids: CASSEVDRTNEKLFF. CDR3 in DNA: TGTGCCAGCAGTGAAGTTGACAGAACTAATGAAAAACTGTTTTTT.

V is TRBV9 and J is TRBJ2-7; TRBD2 matches 9 bases. In germline, CDR1 is SGDLS, CDR2 YYNGEE. Trimming took 10 bases from V and 1 from J; bases not matched to a gene: 6. The CDR3 is 13 amino acids. The CDR3 here is CALGLAYSYEQYF. In DNA, the CDR3 is TGTGCCTTAGGACTAGCGTATTCCTACGAGCAGTACTTC.

The rearrangement links TRBV5-1 to TRBJ1-4, with 8 bases identical to TRBD1. This CDR3 has 14 amino acids. Per germline, CDR1 SGHRS and CDR2 YFSETQ. With V trimmed by 4 bases and J by 4 bases, 3 bases remained unmatched. The CDR3 nucleotides read TGCGCCAGCAGCCCGGGACAGGTTAATGAAAAACTGTTTTTT. Its protein product is CASSPGQVNEKLFF.